The following is a T cell receptor beta chain sequence with its context. Between the trimmed V and J ends, which lost 7 bases and 4 bases, there was a span of 16 bases. The germline CDR1 and CDR2 sequences are MNHEY and SVGAGI. The CDR3 is 14 residues long. The data were obtained in a study of blood T cell repertoires in COVID-19. Turning to the study itself: Sites across the United States, Italy and Spain contributed samples from acute and convalescent COVID-19. The cDNA or gDNA used as material had been derived from T cells, B-cell-depleted T cells, or PBMCs.

Authors' data handling: Reference gene primers were amplified, and this amplification served to estimate nucleated cell counts. Generated by immunoSEQ multiplex PCR, the TCRdb table keeps only in-frame clones and is missing some. The DNA gave D and trimming, while V, J and clone size come from that table. The sample has around 150,000 clones, around 85% seen once; the top ten hold around 5%. The gene calls are TRBV6-5 and TRBJ1-2, with D perhaps TRBD1 (6 bases). The clonotype comes from a human donor in a cohort sampled during active COVID-19. The sample comprised peripheral blood. CDR3 nucleotides: TGTGCCAGCAACGACGGGGGGCTGGCCTATGGCTACACCTTC. Encoded protein: CASNDGGLAYGYTF.